These 8 T cell receptor beta chains came from one sample sequenced in a study of a mutant IDH1 vaccine in newly diagnosed glioma (dated by TCRdb to the early 2020s). Their antigen targets remain unknown. The library was produced with the immunoSEQ multiplex PCR assay. In its TCRdb copy, this immuneACCESS table keeps in-frame sequences only and misses some clones. Where compared with another copy, unresolved V genes explain less than half of these, and the others have no known cause. This sample comprises around 33,000 clones, about 90% of them detected only once. The leading ten clones occupy about a fifth of the sample. According to the study, the label for this sample's time point signals: week 11, during vaccination. Each vaccine dose, consisting of 300 ug of a 20-mer mutant IDH1 peptide in Montanide, was administered subcutaneously with topical imiquimod. The sequencing here drew on PBMCs, taken from a glioma patient whose treatment included an IDH1 peptide vaccine. All receptors derive from a man younger than 30 with glioma.

The chain joins TRBV14 to TRBJ2-7; D may be TRBD2 (7 bases). V was pared by 1 base and J by 3 bases, with 10 bases between. Germline CDR1 is SGHDN and CDR2 is FVKESK. The CDR3 contains 14 residues. The CDR3 coding sequence is TGTGCCAGCAGCCAAGCGGGGGGCTACTACGAGCAGTACTTC. Amino acid sequence: CASSQAGGYYEQYF.

The chain joins TRBV30 to TRBJ1-1; no reliable D call. The CDR3 extends over 12 amino acids. Germline V lookup: CDR1 GTSNPN, CDR2 SVGIG (reference sequence). V was clipped by 6 bases and J by 3 bases, with 11 bases between them. The CDR3 spells CACLQRDTEAFF. CDR3 bases: TGTGCCTGTTTACAGCGCGACACTGAAGCTTTCTTT.

The gene calls are TRBV9 and TRBJ1-2; the D gene is possibly TRBD1 (6 bases). V dropped 4 bases and J dropped 0 bases, with 13 bases sitting between them. The germline V gene has CDR1 SGDLS and CDR2 YYNGEE. The CDR3 is 15 residues long. CDR3 residues: CASSPYREANYGYTF. The DNA of the CDR3 is TGTGCCAGCAGCCCATACAGGGAAGCTAACTATGGCTACACCTTC.

The chain recombines TRBV18 with TRBJ1-2, with no clear D. CDR1 and CDR2 (germline): KGHSH, LQKENI. V was clipped by 0 bases and J by 4 bases, with 6 bases between them. The CDR3 spans 13 residues. The CDR3: CASSPPDVYGYTF. CDR3 coding DNA: TGTGCCAGCTCACCACCGGACGTCTATGGCTACACCTTC.

This clone has a single count. For the CDR3, the DNA is TGCGCCAGCAGCTTTGGGGGAGTGGCAGATACGCAGTATTTT. The encoded protein is CASSFGGVADTQYF. The chain joins TRBV5-1 to TRBJ2-3, with D possibly being TRBD1 or TRBD2 (5 bases each). The CDR3 extends over 14 amino acids. Looked up from germline, CDR1 is SGHRS and CDR2 is YFSETQ. V was pared by 2 bases and J by 4 bases, with 11 bases between.

The rearrangement links TRBV30 to TRBJ1-2; perhaps TRBD1 as D (6 bases). Trimming left V 8 bases short and J 6 bases short, with 19 bases between. Germline V gene sequence: CDR1 GTSNPN, CDR2 SVGIG (reference sequence). The CDR3 has 13 residues. The chain's CDR3 is CAIYGAGDDGYTF. In DNA, the CDR3 is TGTGCCATCTACGGAGCAGGGGACGATGGCTACACCTTC.

This chain connects TRBV5-4 to TRBJ2-5; 9 bases match TRBD2. The germline CDR1 and CDR2 sequences are SGHNT and YYREEE (reference sequence). V lost 0 bases, J lost 5 bases, and 8 bases stayed unmatched. This CDR3 region has 16 residues. The CDR3 nucleotides read TGTGCCAGCAGCTTGGTGGCTAGCGGGATAGGGGAGACCCAGTACTTC. It specifies CASSLVASGIGETQYF.

The rearrangement joins TRBV5-1 to TRBJ1-3; the D gene is possibly TRBD1 (5 bases). Between the trimmed V and J ends, which lost 6 bases and 4 bases, there was a span of 11 bases. CDR1 and CDR2 from the germline V gene are SGHRS and YFSETQ. This CDR3 has 13 residues. CDR3 region: CASTNRSGNTIYF. CDR3 sequence (DNA): TGCGCCAGCACGAACAGGTCCGGAAACACCATATATTTT.